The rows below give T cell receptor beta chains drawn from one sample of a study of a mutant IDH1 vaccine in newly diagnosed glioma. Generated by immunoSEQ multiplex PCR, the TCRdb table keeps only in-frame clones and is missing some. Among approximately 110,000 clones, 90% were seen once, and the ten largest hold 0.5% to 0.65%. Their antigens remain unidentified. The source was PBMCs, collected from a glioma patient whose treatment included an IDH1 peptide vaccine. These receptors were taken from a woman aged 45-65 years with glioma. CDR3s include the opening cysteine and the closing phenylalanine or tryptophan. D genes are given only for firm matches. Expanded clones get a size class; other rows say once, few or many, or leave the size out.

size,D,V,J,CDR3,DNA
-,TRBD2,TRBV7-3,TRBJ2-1,CASSLAPSSGSSDEQFF,TGTGCCAGCAGCTTAGCTCCTAGTAGCGGGAGTTCCGATGAGCAGTTCTTC
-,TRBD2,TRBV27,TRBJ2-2,CASSLLGGRANTGELFF,TGTGCCAGCAGTTTATTGGGCGGGAGGGCGAACACCGGGGAGCTGTTTTTT
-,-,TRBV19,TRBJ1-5,CASSMGQNSNQPQHF,TGTGCCAGTAGTATGGGGCAGAATAGCAATCAGCCCCAGCATTTT
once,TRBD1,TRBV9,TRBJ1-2,CASSFSDRGDGYTF,TGTGCCAGCAGCTTCTCGGACAGGGGAGACGGCTACACCTTC
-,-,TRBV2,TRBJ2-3,CASSEGAMSSDTQYF,TGTGCCAGCAGTGAAGGGGCGATGAGCTCAGATACGCAGTATTTT
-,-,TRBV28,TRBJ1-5,CASSWVSNQPQHF,TGTGCCAGCAGTTGGGTTAGCAATCAGCCCCAGCATTTT
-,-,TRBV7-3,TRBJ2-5,CASSLTSEGWETQYF,TGTGCCAGCAGCTTAACCTCAGAGGGGTGGGAGACCCAGTACTTC
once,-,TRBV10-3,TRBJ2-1,CAIGGAGVGNEQFF,TGTGCCATCGGGGGGGCGGGAGTCGGCAATGAGCAGTTCTTC
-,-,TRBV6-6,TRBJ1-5,CASTYLGYPSNQPQHF,TGTGCCAGCACCTACCTGGGGTACCCTAGCAATCAGCCCCAGCATTTT
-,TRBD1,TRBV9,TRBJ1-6,CASSAWDRSNSPLHF,TGTGCCAGCAGCGCCTGGGACAGGAGTAATTCACCCCTCCACTTT
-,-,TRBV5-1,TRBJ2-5,CASSLGSGPGETQYF,TGCGCCAGCAGCTTGGGAAGCGGGCCGGGGGAGACCCAGTACTTC
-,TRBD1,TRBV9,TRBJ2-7,CASSVGTGGVYEQYF,TGTGCCAGCAGCGTTGGGACAGGGGGCGTCTACGAGCAGTACTTC
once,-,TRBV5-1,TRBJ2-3,CASSLGTYTDTQYF,TGCGCCAGCAGCTTGGGGACTTACACAGATACGCAGTATTTT
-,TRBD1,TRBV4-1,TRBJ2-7,CASSQPPGQGSEQYF,TGCGCCAGCAGCCAACCGCCGGGACAGGGGTCCGAGCAGTACTTC
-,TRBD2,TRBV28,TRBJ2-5,CASSLLAQFGGGGLETQYF,TGTGCCAGCAGTTTATTGGCCCAATTCGGGGGGGGCGGCTTGGAGACCCAGTACTTC
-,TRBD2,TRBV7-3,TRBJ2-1,CASSKLAGVGNEQFF,TGTGCCAGCAGCAAACTAGCGGGAGTGGGTAATGAGCAGTTCTTC
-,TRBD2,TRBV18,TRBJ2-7,CASSPPASGTYEQYF,TGTGCCAGCTCACCACCGGCTAGCGGGACCTACGAGCAGTACTTC
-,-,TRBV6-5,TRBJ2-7,CASSYVGDTYEQYF,TGTGCCAGCAGTTACGTAGGCGATACCTACGAGCAGTACTTC
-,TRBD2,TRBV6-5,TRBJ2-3,CASDRLAGFTDTQYF,TGTGCCAGCGATAGACTAGCGGGTTTCACAGATACGCAGTATTTT
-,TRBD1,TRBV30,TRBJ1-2,CAWVTGSNYGYTF,TGTGCCTGGGTGACAGGGTCCAACTATGGCTACACCTTC
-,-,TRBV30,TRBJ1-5,CAWSRKEEAQHF,TGTGCCTGGAGTAGGAAAGAGGAGGCCCAGCATTTT
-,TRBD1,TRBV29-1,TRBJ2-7,CSVGRTGGEQYF,TGCAGCGTTGGACGAACAGGGGGGGAGCAGTACTTC
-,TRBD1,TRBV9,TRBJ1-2,CASSPRDRFTF,TGTGCCAGCAGCCCGCGGGACAGGTTCACCTTC
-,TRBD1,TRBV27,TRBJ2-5,CASSLSERQGRAETQYF,TGTGCCAGCAGTTTATCGGAGAGACAGGGGAGAGCAGAGACCCAGTACTTC
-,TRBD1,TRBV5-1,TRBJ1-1,CASSLGGTGTMNTEAFF,TGCGCCAGCAGCTTGGGAGGGACAGGGACCATGAACACTGAAGCTTTCTTT
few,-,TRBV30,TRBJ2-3,CAWAGSLRNTQYF,TGTGCCTGGGCCGGGTCCCTCAGAAATACGCAGTATTTT
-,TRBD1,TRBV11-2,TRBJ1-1,CASSVQGWGEAFF,TGTGCCAGCAGCGTACAGGGGTGGGGTGAAGCTTTCTTT
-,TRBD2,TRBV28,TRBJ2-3,CASGWGGRSTDTQYF,TGTGCCAGCGGCTGGGGCGGGAGAAGCACAGATACGCAGTATTTT
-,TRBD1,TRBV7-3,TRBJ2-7,CASSLLPGQLYEQYF,TGTGCCAGCAGCCTCCTACCGGGACAGCTCTACGAGCAGTACTTC
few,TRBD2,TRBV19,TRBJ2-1,CASNELAGGFDEQFF,TGTGCCAGTAACGAGCTAGCGGGAGGTTTCGATGAGCAGTTCTTC
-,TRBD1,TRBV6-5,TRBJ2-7,CASSQYRGSLGEQYF,TGTGCCAGCAGCCAATACAGGGGGTCCTTGGGGGAGCAGTACTTC
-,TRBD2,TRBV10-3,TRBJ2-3,CAIRSGLAGVEADTQYF,TGTGCCATCAGGAGCGGGCTAGCGGGAGTAGAAGCAGATACGCAGTATTTT
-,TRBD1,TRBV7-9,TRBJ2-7,CASSLGTGSYEQYF,TGTGCCAGCAGCTTGGGGACAGGCTCCTACGAGCAGTACTTC
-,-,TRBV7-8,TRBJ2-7,CASSLDRGADYEQYF,TGTGCCAGCAGCTTAGATAGAGGGGCGGACTACGAGCAGTACTTC
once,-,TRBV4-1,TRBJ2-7,CASSQGPSTGGSYEQYF,TGCGCCAGCAGCCAAGGCCCTTCGACAGGTGGGTCCTACGAGCAGTACTTC
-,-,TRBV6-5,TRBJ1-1,CASSLGVGTEAFF,TGTGCCAGCAGTTTAGGGGTAGGGACTGAAGCTTTCTTT
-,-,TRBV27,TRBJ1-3,CASSKTDGNTIYF,TGTGCCAGCAGCAAAACGGACGGAAACACCATATATTTT
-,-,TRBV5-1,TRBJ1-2,CASSTRQTGYGYTF,TGCGCCAGCAGCACGAGACAGACAGGTTATGGCTACACCTTC
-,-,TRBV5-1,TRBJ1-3,CASSPGPSGNTIYF,TGCGCCAGCAGCCCAGGGCCCTCTGGAAACACCATATATTTT